This T cell receptor (beta chain) was recorded in a study of T cell responses to AZD1222 COVID-19 vaccine. The CDR3 is made up of 13 amino acids. Germline CDR1 reads SGDLS; CDR2 reads YYNGEE. Deletions cut 4 bases from V and 6 bases from J, with 13 bases between. Method: immunoSEQ multiplex PCR; TCRdb's copy keeps in-frame clones and lacks some. The repertoire has some 180,000 clones, 90% to 95% of them found once; the top ten carry less than 2%. The V and J genes are TRBV9 and TRBJ2-5, with D possibly being TRBD2 (5 bases). The input for sequencing was peripheral blood, taken 28 days after the second AZD1222 dose. This sequence was found in an adult who received the AZD1222 COVID-19 vaccine. The CDR3 coding sequence is TGTGCCAGCAGCCCCCGGGTCGGGAAGACCCAGTACTTC. This gives the protein CASSPRVGKTQYF.